These 27 T cell receptor beta chains were all obtained from the same sample, sequenced in a study of blood T cell repertoires in COVID-19. This table comes from immunoSEQ multiplex PCR, and its TCRdb copy is limited to in-frame clones, with some not included. The sample comprises roughly 330,000 clones, 87% of which are singletons, and under 5.5% rests with the top ten. Sequenced input: PBMCs or T cells enriched from blood (not recorded which). These receptors all stem from a woman in her thirties who had recovered from COVID-19.

The rearrangement joins TRBV6-5 to TRBJ1-4; the match to TRBD1 covers 10 bases. There are 14 residues in the CDR3. V lost 8 bases to trimming and J lost 8 bases; unmatched junction nucleotides: 8. Germline lookup yields CDR1 MNHEY and CDR2 SVGAGI. Here the CDR3 DNA reads TGTGCCAGCCACCGAGGGACAGGGGAGGAAAAACTGTTTTTT. It encodes CASHRGTGEEKLFF.

V is TRBV11-2 and J is TRBJ1-2, with D uncertain. Germline assignment: CDR1 SGHAT and CDR2 FQNNGV. V lost 4 bases to trimming and J lost 4 bases, with 7 bases between them. The CDR3 loop spans 12 amino acids. CDR3 bases: TGTGCCAGCAGCTCCTTCGGCTATGGCTACACCTTC. Its protein product is CASSSFGYGYTF.

The CDR3 region has the DNA TGTGCCAGCAGCCAAGACGGCTACGAGCAGTACTTC. It encodes CASSQDGYEQYF. This sequence joins TRBV14 and TRBJ2-7; D is uncertain. V lost 0 bases, J lost 3 bases, and 3 bases lay in between. This CDR3 has 12 amino acids. Per the germline V gene, CDR1 is SGHDN and CDR2 is FVKESK.

The CDR3 here is CASSGRQGQDSPLHF. CDR3 sequence (DNA): TGTGCCAGCAGTGGTCGACAGGGTCAGGATTCACCCCTCCACTTT. V is TRBV25-1 and J is TRBJ1-6, with 7 bases identical to TRBD1. CDR1 is MGHDK, CDR2 SYGVNS, per germline. The CDR3 is 15 amino acids. V dropped 4 bases and J dropped 8; count of bases not matched to a gene: 8.

The chain carries TRBV28 and TRBJ1-6, with 8 bases aligning to TRBD1. After removal of 5 bases from V and 11 bases from J, the junction contained 11 bases not matched to a gene. This CDR3 comprises 15 residues. CDR1 and CDR2 (germline): MDHEN, SYDVKM. The CDR3 region is CASSNYRGAVAPLHF. The CDR3 DNA follows: TGTGCCAGCAGTAACTACAGGGGGGCGGTGGCACCCCTCCACTTT.

This chain uses TRBV25-1 with TRBJ2-1; TRBD1 matches 8 bases. CDR3 length: 14 amino acids. V shed 4 bases, J shed 8 bases, and the junction held 7 bases outside the gene matches. Germline-derived CDR1 and CDR2 are MGHDK and SYGVNS. DNA of the CDR3: TGTGCCAGCAGTGCCTGGACAGGGAAGTATGAGCAGTTCTTC. Translated, it gives CASSAWTGKYEQFF.

The genes are TRBV2 and TRBJ2-7, with 7 bases lining up with TRBD1. The CDR3 is made up of 14 amino acids. V lost 4 bases to trimming and J lost 2 bases; unmatched junction nucleotides: 5. Germline V gene data show CDR1 as SNHLY and CDR2 as FYNNEI. CDR3 coding DNA: TGTGCCAGCAGTGGTACAGGGGTCCCCTACGAGCAGTACTTC. It is translated as CASSGTGVPYEQYF. Based on the CDR3 plus reference TRBV2 and TRBJ2-7, the full variable domain is EPEVTQTPSHQVTQMGQEVILRCVPISNHLYFYWYRQILGQKVEFLVSFYNNEISEKSEIFDDQFSVERPDGSNFTLKIRSTKLEDSAMYFCASSGTGVPYEQYFGPGTRLTVT.

This sequence joins TRBV6-4 and TRBJ1-1; D uncertain. V was trimmed by 4 bases and J by 4 bases, leaving 16 bases between them. This CDR3 has 15 amino acids. CDR1 and CDR2 from the germline V gene are MRHNA and SNTAGT. CDR3 nucleotides: TGTGCCAGCAGTGCCGACGTGGGTGCGGGCACTGAAGCTTTCTTT. This gives the protein CASSADVGAGTEAFF.

In this sample, this clone turned up once. The CDR3 spells CASSRDSGGNTIYF. CDR3 nucleotides: TGTGCCAGCAGCAGGGACAGCGGCGGAAACACCATATATTTT. The chain links TRBV3-1 (or the pseudogene TRBV3-2) to TRBJ1-3, with 7 bases identical to TRBD1. V lost 5 bases to trimming and J lost 4 bases; unmatched junction nucleotides: 5. The CDR3 covers 14 residues. Germline CDR1 is LGHDT and CDR2 is YNNKEL (reference sequence).

The CDR3 protein is CASSQAGGTEAFF. The CDR3 DNA sequence: TGTGCCAGCAGCCAAGCGGGAGGCACTGAAGCTTTCTTT. This chain links TRBV14 with TRBJ1-1; unclear D gene. Trimming removed 1 base from V and 4 bases from J, with 7 bases in between. Germline CDR1 reads SGHDN; CDR2 reads FVKESK. The CDR3 spans 13 residues. The whole variable domain, remainder taken from reference TRBV14 and TRBJ1-1, is EAGVTQFPSHSVIEKGQTVTLRCDPISGHDNLYWYRRVMGKEIKFLLHFVKESKQDESGMPNNRFLAERTGGTYSTLKVQPAELEDSGVYFCASSQAGGTEAFFGQGTRLTVV.

This chain uses TRBV4-1 with TRBJ1-2, with 9 nucleotides matching TRBD1. The ends lost 9 bases at V and 4 bases at J; junction bases unmatched: 6. The CDR3 is 13 residues long. In germline, CDR1 is MGHRA, CDR2 YSYEKL. The chain's CDR3 is CASWPGQGYGYTF. CDR3 bases: TGCGCCAGTTGGCCGGGACAGGGCTATGGCTACACCTTC.

CDR3 sequence (DNA): TGCAGTGCAAGTTCGGGACTAGCGGGGCGCACCGGGGAGCTGTTTTTT. Translated, it gives CSASSGLAGRTGELFF. This chain joins TRBV20-1 and TRBJ2-2; TRBD2 agrees at 13 bases. CDR3 length: 16 amino acids. The V and J ends lost 6 bases and 4 bases, in that order; junction bases with no gene match: 8. The germline V gene encodes CDR1 DFQATT and CDR2 SNEGSKA (reference sequence).

The chain uses TRBV6-4 and TRBJ2-1, with D perhaps matching TRBD2 (5 bases). This CDR3 has 16 amino acids. V was trimmed by 4 bases and J by 4 bases, leaving 17 bases between them. Germline V lookup: CDR1 MRHNA, CDR2 SNTAGT. DNA for the CDR3: TGTGCCAGCAGTGCAGGACCCTCGGGAATTTACAATGAGCAGTTCTTC. This sequence encodes CASSAGPSGIYNEQFF.

The chain employs TRBV11-3 and TRBJ1-6, with a weak D call TRBD1 (5 bases). The CDR3 runs to 13 residues. The V end lost 0 bases, the J end lost 8 bases, and 5 bases lay between the germline ends. CDR1 is SGHNT and CDR2 is YENEEA in the germline V gene. The CDR3 sequence: CASSLDRDSPLHF. CDR3 nucleotide sequence: TGTGCCAGCAGCTTAGACAGGGATTCACCCCTCCACTTT.

The chain carries TRBV28 and TRBJ2-5, with D possibly TRBD1 on 5 matching bases. Trimming cost V 7 bases and J 1 base, with 13 bases left between them. The CDR3 has 14 amino acids. The germline CDR1 and CDR2 sequences are MDHEN and SYDVKM. This CDR3 reads CASTPWGSQETQYF. In nucleotides, the CDR3 is TGTGCCAGCACCCCTTGGGGCAGCCAAGAGACCCAGTACTTC.

The chain carries TRBV11-2 and TRBJ2-7, with TRBD1 matching 8 bases. The J segment lost 6 bases and the V segment lost 5 bases, leaving 15 bases of the junction unmatched. The CDR3 runs to 16 residues. CDR1 is SGHAT and CDR2 is FQNNGV in the germline V gene. The CDR3 region is CASSRQGSGRKREQYF. The DNA of the CDR3 is TGTGCCAGCAGCCGACAGGGGAGCGGTCGTAAGCGCGAGCAGTACTTC.

This clone was counted a single time. The V and J genes are TRBV5-1 and TRBJ2-1; D call uncertain. The CDR3 runs to 14 residues. Germline V CDR1 and CDR2: SGHRS, YFSETQ. Trimming removed 0 bases from V and 0 bases from J, with 4 bases in between. CDR3 DNA: TGCGCCAGCAGCTTGGTTAGCTCCTACAATGAGCAGTTCTTC. Translation gives CASSLVSSYNEQFF.

V and J are TRBV18 and TRBJ1-1; TRBD1 is a possible D gene (5 bases). The CDR3 consists of 15 residues. The V gene lost 2 bases and the J gene lost 3 bases, with 13 bases spanning the gap. Germline V lookup: CDR1 KGHSH, CDR2 LQKENI. CDR3 sequence (DNA): TGTGCCAGCTCACCAGCAATAGGGGATTACACTGAAGCTTTCTTT. It codes for CASSPAIGDYTEAFF.

The chain couples TRBV5-1 to TRBJ2-1; TRBD2 aligns across 9 bases. There are 14 residues in the CDR3. With 6 bases clipped from V and 4 bases from J, the junction kept 5 bases outside the gene matches. CDR1 and CDR2 from the germline V gene are SGHRS and YFSETQ. CDR3 DNA sequence: TGCGCCAGCATGCGGGGGGGCTCTTACAATGAGCAGTTCTTC. Protein sequence: CASMRGGSYNEQFF.

The rearrangement uses TRBV11-2 and TRBJ2-7, with 7 bases fitting TRBD1. Trimming at V came to 5 bases and at J to 0 bases, leaving 4 bases not matched to a gene. The CDR3 is 14 amino acids. Germline V gene data show CDR1 as SGHAT and CDR2 as FQNNGV. CDR3 nucleotides: TGTGCCAGCAGCCGAGGGGGCAGCTCCTACGAGCAGTACTTC. Amino acid sequence: CASSRGGSSYEQYF.

The V and J genes are TRBV28 and TRBJ1-6; tentative D call: TRBD1 (5 bases). V lost 6 bases to trimming and J lost 0 bases, with 18 bases between them. Germline V CDR1 and CDR2: MDHEN, SYDVKM. This CDR3 comprises 18 residues. CDR3 amino acids: CASSPGAGRSSYNSPLHF. DNA of the CDR3: TGTGCCAGCAGCCCCGGCGCAGGGAGGAGCTCCTATAATTCACCCCTCCACTTT.

The genes are TRBV7-9 and TRBJ1-1, with 7 positions matching TRBD1. There are 16 residues in the CDR3. The trim removed 5 bases at V and 8 bases at J, leaving 17 bases unmatched. Germline-derived CDR1 and CDR2 are SEHNR and FQNEAQ (reference sequence). This CDR3 is CASSPPGQHNVLEAFF. As DNA, the CDR3 is TGTGCCAGCAGCCCTCCGGGACAGCATAATGTCTTAGAAGCTTTCTTT. Drawing the rest from reference TRBV7-9 and TRBJ1-1, the complete variable domain is DTGVSQNPRHKITKRGQNVTFRCDPISEHNRLYWYRQTLGQGPEFLTYFQNEAQLEKSRLLSDRFSAERPKGSFSTLEIQRTEQGDSAMYLCASSPPGQHNVLEAFFGQGTRLTVV.

V usage is TRBV18 and J usage is TRBJ1-3; tentative D call: TRBD1 (6 bases). Trimming took 2 bases from V and 1 from J, leaving 9 bases between them. The germline gives CDR1 KGHSH, CDR2 LQKENI. The CDR3 runs 15 residues. This chain's CDR3 is CASSPTGLSGNTIYF. CDR3 nucleotide sequence: TGTGCCAGCTCACCAACAGGGTTGTCTGGAAACACCATATATTTT.

The chain uses TRBV28 and TRBJ2-7, with 7 nucleotides matching TRBD2. J lost 4 bases, V lost 4 bases, and 1 base had no gene match. The germline V gene has CDR1 MDHEN and CDR2 SYDVKM. The CDR3 is 12 residues long. CDR3 in DNA: TGTGCCAGCAGTTGGGGAGGGTACGAGCAGTACTTC. Translating it yields CASSWGGYEQYF.

The chain has TRBV27 and TRBJ1-2, with 8 nucleotides matching TRBD1. The CDR3 is 15 residues long. CDR1 and CDR2 from the germline V gene are MNHEY and SMNVEV (reference sequence). Trimming cost V 3 bases and J 4 bases; bases outside gene matches: 7. CDR3 bases: TGTGCCAGCAGTTTGTTCTGGACAGGGTCCTATGGCTACACCTTC. Amino acids: CASSLFWTGSYGYTF.

This sequence joins TRBV15 and TRBJ2-7; D gene unclear. Trimming removed 1 base at V and 3 bases at J, with 7 bases between. Germline CDR1 LNHNV, CDR2 YYDKDF (reference sequence). The CDR3 extends over 13 amino acids. The CDR3 loop reads CATSRVSGYEQYF. The DNA of the CDR3 is TGTGCCACCAGCAGAGTTTCCGGCTACGAGCAGTACTTC.

This chain links TRBV25-1 with TRBJ1-4; 7 nucleotides line up with TRBD1. CDR3 length: 15 residues. The germline V gene has CDR1 MGHDK and CDR2 SYGVNS. The junction had 9 bases not matched to a gene; V was cut back by 3 bases and J by 8 bases. The CDR3 is CASSDHLTGLEKLFF. CDR3 in DNA: TGTGCCAGCAGTGACCATCTGACAGGGTTGGAAAAACTGTTTTTT.